Sequencing of this T cell receptor beta chain was carried out in a study of Ad26.COV2.S vaccination and SARS-CoV-2 variants. Assay: immunoSEQ multiplex PCR; the TCRdb copy retains only in-frame clones and omits some. The data contain over 110,000 clones, 86% of them singletons. The CDR3 has 14 residues. The ends were cut back, 4 bases at V and 7 bases at J, with 14 bases in the middle. Germline-derived CDR1 and CDR2 are SGHTA and FQGNSA. Regarding the study as a whole: Placebo and vaccine recipients had non-spike TCR breadth that was similar.

About this clone itself: Its antigen is not known.

The source of this sequence is a human donor who had recovered from COVID-19. The chain joins TRBV7-2 to TRBJ1-5; tentative D call: TRBD1 (6 bases). The material sequenced was peripheral blood, taken after recovery from COVID-19. CDR3 loop: CASSSTGWEQPQHF. The CDR3 coding sequence is TGTGCCAGCAGCTCAACAGGGTGGGAGCAGCCCCAGCATTTT.